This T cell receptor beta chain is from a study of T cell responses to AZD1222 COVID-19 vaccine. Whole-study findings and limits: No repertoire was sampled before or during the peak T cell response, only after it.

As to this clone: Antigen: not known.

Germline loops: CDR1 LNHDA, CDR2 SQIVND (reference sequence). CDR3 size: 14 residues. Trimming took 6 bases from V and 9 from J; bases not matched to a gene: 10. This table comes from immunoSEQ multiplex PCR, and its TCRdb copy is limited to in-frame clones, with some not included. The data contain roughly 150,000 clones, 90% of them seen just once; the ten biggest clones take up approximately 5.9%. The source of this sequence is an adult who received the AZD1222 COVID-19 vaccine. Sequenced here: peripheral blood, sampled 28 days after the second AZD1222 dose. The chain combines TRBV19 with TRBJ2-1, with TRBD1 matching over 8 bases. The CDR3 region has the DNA TGTGCCAGTAGCGACAGGGGTTTCGGCGGTGAGCAGTTCTTC. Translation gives CASSDRGFGGEQFF.